The TCR beta chain under discussion was sequenced for a study of spatial heterogeneity in lung cancer. Study overall: Consistent detection of more beta-chain than alpha-chain sequences was observed.

CDR1 is SGHRS, CDR2 YFSETQ, per germline. V was clipped by 4 bases and J by 6 bases; unmatched bases: 11. The CDR3 covers 16 residues. All TCR cDNA molecules were individually tagged with a unique molecular identifier. TCRdb reanalysed the 5' RACE reads using MiXCR and keeps one entry per CDR3 protein. Here the sample spans 40,000 to 45,000 distinct CDR3 sequences, approximately 6.3% being singletons. As for time point: sample taken at primary tumor resection. The sample holds a few counts of this clonotype. The TCR was taken from a female donor with early-stage non-small cell lung cancer. The chain has TRBV5-1 and TRBJ2-1, with 9 bases lining up with TRBD2. This material consisted of PBMCs, taken at surgery. DNA for the CDR3: TGCGCCAGCAGCAACCTGGCGGGGGGGCAGTTCAATGAGCAGTTCTTC. Its translation is CASSNLAGGQFNEQFF.